This T cell receptor beta chain originates from a study of blood T cells in healthy people across ages. Per-sample PBMC isolation yielded at least 7 million cells. A J-beta primer mix and a sample-barcoded 5' primer were used in a second PCR of about 7 to 12 cycles. Every sample gave at least 3 million paired-end reads containing CDR3. TCRdb ran MiXCR on the 5' RACE reads and lists one entry per CDR3 protein. Among over a million distinct CDR3 sequences listed, 40% to 55% were seen once. There are 15 residues in the CDR3. Trimming cost V 0 bases and J 4 bases, with 14 bases left between them. The germline V gene encodes CDR1 SGHRS and CDR2 YFSETQ.

The chain recombines TRBV5-1 with TRBJ2-7; D is perhaps TRBD1 (5 bases). Sequences were obtained from blood. The sequence derives from a woman aged 55 to 70 in good health. CDR3 protein: CASSLVQGKSYEQYF. The CDR3 nucleotides read TGCGCCAGCAGCTTGGTTCAGGGAAAATCTTACGAGCAGTACTTC.